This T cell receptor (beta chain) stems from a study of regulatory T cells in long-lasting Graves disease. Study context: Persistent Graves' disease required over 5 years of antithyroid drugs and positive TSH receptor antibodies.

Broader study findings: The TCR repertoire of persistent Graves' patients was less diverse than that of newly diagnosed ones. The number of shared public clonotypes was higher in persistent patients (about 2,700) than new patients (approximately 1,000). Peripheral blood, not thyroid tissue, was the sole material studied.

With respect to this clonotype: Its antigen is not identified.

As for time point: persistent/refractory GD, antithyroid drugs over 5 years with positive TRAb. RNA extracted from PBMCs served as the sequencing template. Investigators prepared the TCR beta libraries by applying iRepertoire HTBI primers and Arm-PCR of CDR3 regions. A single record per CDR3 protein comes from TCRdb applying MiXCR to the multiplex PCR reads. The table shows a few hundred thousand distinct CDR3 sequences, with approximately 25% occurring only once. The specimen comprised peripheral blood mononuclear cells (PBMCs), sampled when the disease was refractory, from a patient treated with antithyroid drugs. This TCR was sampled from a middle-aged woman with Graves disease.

CDR3 coding DNA: TGTGCCACCAGCAGATTCCGAATAGGGGTTGTAAGACCCCAGCATTTT. Amino acid sequence: CATSRFRIGVVRPQHF. The V and J genes are TRBV15 and TRBJ1-5, with D perhaps matching TRBD1 (5 bases). The length of the CDR3 is 16 residues. CDR1 LNHNV and CDR2 YYDKDF come from the germline V gene (reference sequence). V was pared by 2 bases and J by 10 bases, with 21 bases between. The entire variable domain, with the rest obtained from reference TRBV15 and TRBJ1-5, is as follows: DAMVIQNPRYQVTQFGKPVTLSCSQTLNHNVMYWYQQKSSQAPKLLFHYYDKDFNNEADTPDNFQSRRPNTSFCFLDIRSPGLGDTAMYLCATSRFRIGVVRPQHFGDGTRLSIL.